This T cell receptor (beta chain) originates from a study of T cells after posttransplantation cyclophosphamide. A marrow graft followed busulfan-fludarabine conditioning, with cyclophosphamide on days +3 and +4. With 3 bases removed from V and 5 bases from J, the gap between germline ends came to 10 bases. Germline CDR1 is ENHRY and CDR2 is SYGVKD. The CDR3 has 14 amino acids. Profiling relied on immunoSEQ multiplex PCR, and the TCRdb table lists in-frame clones only, not all of them. Here the sample spans 30,000 to 45,000 clones, roughly 78% being singletons. Study results and limitations: Skin or GI-infiltrating T cells shared few TRB sequences with blood. Later post-transplant blood repertoires were often dominated by donor CD8+ memory clones.

Details on this clone: What it binds is unknown.

The V and J genes are TRBV10-3 and TRBJ1-4; D gene uncertain. The receptor was derived from a female patient aged 40-50 years who received an allogeneic stem cell transplant from a related donor, was CMV-positive, and had no GVHD. Among the T cells, some may be from the graft donor. Here the sequenced sample was CD4+ T cells sorted from blood, taken around 2,000 days after a stem cell transplant with posttransplant cyclophosphamide. CDR3 sequence (DNA): TGTGCCATCAGTGATGGGGAGGTGAATGAAAAACTGTTTTTT. It yields the protein CAISDGEVNEKLFF.